This record concerns one T cell receptor (beta chain) sequence. Its antigen remains unidentified. Sequencing used immunoSEQ multiplex PCR; TCRdb keeps in-frame clones, though not all of them. The table records 85,000 to 130,000 clones, approximately 90% of them present only once. These data come from a study of OX40 agonist ivuxolimab in advanced cancers. Overall study findings and caveats: In general, CD8+ T cells held more expanded clones than CD4+ did, on average.

CDR3 size: 13 residues. Germline values: CDR1 SGHTA, CDR2 FQGNSA. V gave up 11 bases and J gave up 1 base, with 12 bases separating them. The TCR originated in an adult with an advanced solid tumor such as melanoma, head and neck, liver or kidney cancer. The sample was CD4+ or CD8+ T cells sorted from blood, taken in a trial of the OX40 agonist ivuxolimab. This sequence joins TRBV7-2 and TRBJ2-1; D gene unclear. The CDR3 DNA reads TGTGCCTCGCAGGCCCCATCCTACAATGAGCAGTTCTTC. It encodes CASQAPSYNEQFF.